This T cell receptor (beta chain) emerged from a study of T cell repertoires in cytomegalovirus infection. As concerns this clonotype: Its antigen remains unknown.

Germline CDR1 reads MNHNY; CDR2 reads SVGAGI (reference sequence). This CDR3 contains 15 residues. The V gene lost 6 bases and the J gene lost 7 bases, with 21 bases spanning the gap. Each CDR3 protein gets one entry after TCRdb re-called the reads with MiXCR. Of roughly 500,000 distinct CDR3 sequences listed, about 39% are singletons. This receptor was obtained from a human donor in good health (CMV status not recorded). Some clones in this sample may be carry-over from other donors' samples. Specimen: cultured PBMCs, collected from culture after CMV antigen stimulation. This rearrangement joins TRBV6-6 to TRBJ2-5; D tentatively reads TRBD1 or TRBD2 (6 bases each). The CDR3 region is CASSLRGDHVGTQYF. The CDR3 coding sequence is TGTGCCAGCAGCTTAAGGGGGGACCACGTTGGGACCCAGTACTTC.